The 31 T cell receptor beta chains reported below all come from one sample, sequenced in a study of blood T cell repertoires in COVID-19. Assay used: immunoSEQ multiplex PCR; TCRdb lists only in-frame clones, some missing. The sample lists approximately 100,000 clones, 75% to 90% occurring once. The specimen sequenced was peripheral blood. These receptors came from a human donor in a cohort sampled during active COVID-19.

In this sample, this clone turned up once. This rearrangement joins TRBV5-1 to TRBJ2-3; perhaps TRBD1 as D (5 bases). Between the trimmed V and J ends, which lost 4 bases and 3 bases, there was a span of 18 bases. This CDR3 has 16 amino acids. Germline V gene data show CDR1 as SGHRS and CDR2 as YFSETQ. The chain's CDR3 is CASSLQGDLGTDTQYF. The CDR3, as DNA: TGCGCCAGCAGCCTACAAGGGGATTTAGGGACAGATACGCAGTATTTT.

V gene TRBV2 combines with J gene TRBJ2-7; TRBD1 matches at 11 bases. This CDR3 comprises 17 residues. With V trimmed by 1 base and J by 0 bases, 5 bases remained unmatched. Germline CDR1 and CDR2: SNHLY and FYNNEI. CDR3 protein: CASSEEAGQGDSYEQYF. CDR3 coding DNA: TGTGCCAGCAGTGAAGAGGCGGGACAGGGGGACTCCTACGAGCAGTACTTC.

The J gene is TRBJ2-2, the V gene TRBV11-2; 7 bases match TRBD2. The CDR3 has 16 amino acids. Losses at the gene ends were 2 bases for V and 3 bases for J; bases not matched to a gene: 6. The germline V gene encodes CDR1 SGHAT and CDR2 FQNNGV. The CDR3 sequence is CASSLYRGVDTGELFF. CDR3 DNA: TGTGCCAGCAGCTTATATCGGGGGGTAGACACCGGGGAGCTGTTTTTT.

The chain recombines TRBV11-2 with TRBJ2-2; D is ambiguous. CDR3 length equals 13 residues. Germline V gene data show CDR1 as SGHAT and CDR2 as FQNNGV. The germline V and J ends were trimmed by 7 bases and 1 base, with 7 bases remaining between them. The CDR3 is CASTGENTGELFF. CDR3 nucleotide sequence: TGTGCCAGCACCGGTGAGAACACCGGGGAGCTGTTTTTT.

The chain employs TRBV3-1 (or the pseudogene TRBV3-2) and TRBJ1-2; D unresolved. The V end was cut by 2 bases, the J end by 2 bases, with 6 bases between. The V gene's germline CDR1 is LGHDT and CDR2 YNNKEL (reference sequence). This CDR3 spans 13 amino acids. CDR3 nucleotides: TGTGCCAGCAGCCAACGGGGAAACTATGGCTACACCTTC. Protein sequence: CASSQRGNYGYTF.

The sample holds one count of this clone. V is TRBV2 and J is TRBJ1-1; D remains unclear. The CDR3 spans 11 residues. Trimming took 2 bases from V and 7 from J, leaving 5 bases between them. From germline, CDR1 is SNHLY and CDR2 FYNNEI. Written as DNA, the CDR3 is TGTGCCAGCAGTGAACAGATTGAAGCTTTCTTT. Translating it yields CASSEQIEAFF.

The chain carries TRBV30 and TRBJ1-3; D might be TRBD1 (5 bases). V gave up 7 bases and J gave up 0 bases, with 13 bases separating them. Germline CDR1 and CDR2: GTSNPN and SVGIG (reference sequence). The CDR3 is 14 amino acids. CDR3 in amino acids: CASGGSNSGNTIYF. CDR3 DNA sequence: TGTGCCTCCGGGGGATCGAACTCTGGAAACACCATATATTTT.

This sequence joins TRBV27 and TRBJ2-3; D might be TRBD2 (5 bases). The CDR3 has 17 residues. Germline V gives CDR1 MNHEY, CDR2 SMNVEV (reference sequence). The V end lost 3 bases, the J end lost 5 bases, and 21 bases lay between the germline ends. In nucleotides, the CDR3 is TGTGCCAGCAGTTTTACCGCCTTAGCGAACCGGGGAGATACGCAGTATTTT. As protein: CASSFTALANRGDTQYF.

In this sample, this clone turned up once. The V gene is TRBV2, the J gene TRBJ2-4, with TRBD1 as a possible D gene (6 bases). CDR3 length: 14 residues. Germline values: CDR1 SNHLY, CDR2 FYNNEI. Trimming removed 6 bases from V and 7 bases from J, with 16 bases in between. CDR3 DNA sequence: TGTGCCAGCAGGGGGGCCCAGGGGATGAACATTCAGTACTTC. Its protein product is CASRGAQGMNIQYF. The full variable domain, its missing parts supplied by reference TRBV2 and TRBJ2-4, is EPEVTQTPSHQVTQMGQEVILRCVPISNHLYFYWYRQILGQKVEFLVSFYNNEISEKSEIFDDQFSVERPDGSNFTLKIRSTKLEDSAMYFCASRGAQGMNIQYFGAGTRLSVL.

This clone was picked up one time. The J gene is TRBJ1-5, the V gene TRBV18; D possibly corresponds to TRBD1 (6 bases). Between the trimmed V and J ends, which lost 3 bases and 0 bases, there was a span of 12 bases. This CDR3 has 16 amino acids. In germline, CDR1 is KGHSH, CDR2 LQKENI. CDR3 nucleotides: TGTGCCAGCTCACCTACCGACAGGAATAGCAATCAGCCCCAGCATTTT. This codes for CASSPTDRNSNQPQHF. The whole variable domain, filled in from reference TRBV18 and TRBJ1-5, reads NAGVMQNPRHLVRRRGQEARLRCSPMKGHSHVYWYRQLPEEGLKFMVYLQKENIIDESGMPKERFSAEFPKEGPSILRIQQVVRGDSAAYFCASSPTDRNSNQPQHFGDGTRLSIL.

The chain recombines TRBV19 with TRBJ2-3; 10 bases are a match to TRBD2. Germline V CDR1 and CDR2: LNHDA, SQIVND (reference sequence). This CDR3 has 16 amino acids. The J segment lost 3 bases and the V segment lost 7 bases, leaving 10 bases of the junction unmatched. CDR3: CASKGLASGGTDTQYF. CDR3 DNA: TGTGCCAGTAAGGGCCTGGCTAGCGGGGGAACAGATACGCAGTATTTT.

This rearrangement joins TRBV9 to TRBJ2-3; 11 nucleotides align to TRBD1. There are 16 residues in the CDR3. Germline V gives CDR1 SGDLS, CDR2 YYNGEE. Trimming cost V 4 bases and J 2 bases; bases outside gene matches: 6. CDR3 nucleotides: TGTGCCAGCAGCCCCCGGACAGGGGGCTACACAGATACGCAGTATTTT. Translated, it gives CASSPRTGGYTDTQYF.

The V and J genes are TRBV5-1 and TRBJ1-5, with D possibly matching TRBD1 (6 bases). Germline CDR1 SGHRS, CDR2 YFSETQ. This CDR3 is 14 amino acids long. Trimming cost V 3 bases and J 11 bases, with 18 bases left between them. The CDR3 sequence is CASSSRQDNRTQHF. As DNA, the CDR3 is TGCGCCAGCAGCTCTAGACAGGACAATAGGACCCAGCATTTT.

This sequence joins TRBV5-4 and TRBJ2-3, with TRBD2 matching over 9 bases. The CDR3 extends over 15 amino acids. Germline lookup yields CDR1 SGHNT and CDR2 YYREEE (reference sequence). The J segment lost 4 bases and the V segment lost 1 base, leaving 4 bases of the junction unmatched. CDR3 in amino acids: CASSLRGGVADTQYF. Here the CDR3 DNA reads TGTGCCAGCAGCTTGCGCGGGGGGGTTGCAGATACGCAGTATTTT. Drawing the rest from reference TRBV5-4 and TRBJ2-3, the complete variable domain is ETGVTQSPTHLIKTRGQQVTLRCSSQSGHNTVSWYQQALGQGPQFIFQYYREEENGRGNFPPRFSGLQFPNYSSELNVNALELDDSALYLCASSLRGGVADTQYFGPGTRLTVL.

V usage is TRBV2 and J usage is TRBJ2-7; 8 bases line up with TRBD2. Trimming cost V 1 base and J 6 bases; bases outside gene matches: 2. Germline CDR1 reads SNHLY; CDR2 reads FYNNEI. This CDR3 contains 13 residues. The CDR3 nucleotides read TGTGCCAGCAGTGAAGGGACTAGCATCGAGCAGTACTTC. Its protein product is CASSEGTSIEQYF. The full variable domain, in which reference TRBV2 and TRBJ2-7 provide the parts outside the CDR3, is EPEVTQTPSHQVTQMGQEVILRCVPISNHLYFYWYRQILGQKVEFLVSFYNNEISEKSEIFDDQFSVERPDGSNFTLKIRSTKLEDSAMYFCASSEGTSIEQYFGPGTRLTVT.

V and J are TRBV10-1 and TRBJ1-1; D is unresolved. The V gene lost 4 bases and the J gene lost 3 bases, with 15 bases spanning the gap. The CDR3 totals 15 residues. Germline CDR1 is WNHNN and CDR2 is SYGVQD (reference sequence). CDR3 DNA: TGCGCCAGCAGTGTTTCGCCCCGCCCGGACACTGAAGCTTTCTTT. This codes for CASSVSPRPDTEAFF.

The chain couples TRBV5-1 to TRBJ2-3, with 9 bases identical to TRBD1. Per the germline V gene, CDR1 is SGHRS and CDR2 is YFSETQ. J was trimmed by 3 bases and V by 2 bases; bases with no gene match: 1. The CDR3 loop spans 14 amino acids. CDR3 coding DNA: TGCGCCAGCAGCTTTGGGACAGGGACAGATACGCAGTATTTT. This codes for CASSFGTGTDTQYF. Full variable domain (remainder filled in from reference TRBV5-1 and TRBJ2-3): KAGVTQTPRYLIKTRGQQVTLSCSPISGHRSVSWYQQTPGQGLQFLFEYFSETQRNKGNFPGRFSGRQFSNSRSEMNVSTLELGDSALYLCASSFGTGTDTQYFGPGTRLTVL.

The V gene is TRBV7-3, the J gene TRBJ2-1; 7 bases agree with TRBD2. Germline CDR1 reads SGHTA; CDR2 reads FQGTGA. The ends lost 3 bases at V and 3 bases at J; junction bases unmatched: 5. CDR3 size: 15 residues. The CDR3 region has the DNA TGTGCCAGCAGCTTGGAGCGGGGTAACTACAATGAGCAGTTCTTC. It encodes CASSLERGNYNEQFF.

This clone was seen more than once but under ten times. The chain couples TRBV7-9 to TRBJ2-3; 11 positions agree with TRBD2. The CDR3 contains 17 residues. CDR1 is SEHNR, CDR2 FQNEAQ, per germline (reference sequence). The V and J ends lost 2 bases and 4 bases, in that order; junction bases with no gene match: 8. The CDR3 DNA reads as TGTGCCAGCAGCTTACTTCCTAGCGGGGGGTGGTCAGATACGCAGTATTTT. Translating it yields CASSLLPSGGWSDTQYF.

This clone came up a few times. The rearrangement uses TRBV7-7 and TRBJ1-3; no clear D gene. Looked up from germline, CDR1 is SSHAT and CDR2 is FNYEAQ (reference sequence). The V gene lost 5 bases and the J gene lost 1 base, with 12 bases spanning the gap. CDR3 length: 15 residues. CDR3 residues: CASSPGGESGNTIYF. DNA of the CDR3: TGTGCCAGCAGCCCCGGTGGGGAGTCTGGAAACACCATATATTTT.

The J gene is TRBJ2-5, the V gene TRBV11-2, with 7 positions matching TRBD2. This CDR3 has 14 amino acids. Germline-derived CDR1 and CDR2 are SGHAT and FQNNGV. The V segment lost 3 bases and the J segment 5 bases; nucleotides outside the gene matches: 6. CDR3 sequence: CASSLGGGPETQYF. The CDR3 DNA reads as TGTGCCAGCAGCTTGGGGGGGGGTCCGGAGACCCAGTACTTC.

The chain carries TRBV4-1 and TRBJ2-1, with 7 bases lining up with TRBD2. This CDR3 is 16 amino acids long. Looked up from germline, CDR1 is MGHRA and CDR2 is YSYEKL. Unmatched junction bases numbered 5, after V lost 3 bases and J lost 0 bases. The DNA for the CDR3 is TGCGCCAGCAGCCATCTGCGGGGGAGCTCCTACAATGAGCAGTTCTTC. Translation gives CASSHLRGSSYNEQFF.

In this sample, this clone turned up a few times. This chain joins TRBV12-3 or TRBV12-4 and TRBJ2-2; 7 bases are shared with TRBD1. The ends lost 10 bases at V and 6 bases at J; junction bases unmatched: 8. This CDR3 is 13 amino acids long. This chain's CDR3 is CAMRRGLAGELFF. In DNA form, the CDR3 reads TGTGCCATGAGAAGGGGGCTGGCCGGGGAGCTGTTTTTT.

This clone appeared once. This rearrangement joins TRBV19 to TRBJ2-2, with TRBD1 matching 8 bases. The germline gives CDR1 LNHDA, CDR2 SQIVND (reference sequence). CDR3 length equals 15 residues. V lost 3 bases to trimming and J lost 7 bases; unmatched junction nucleotides: 7. CDR3 loop: CASSIGQGAGGELFF. CDR3 coding DNA: TGTGCCAGTAGTATTGGGCAGGGGGCAGGCGGGGAGCTGTTTTTT. Filled out from reference TRBV19 and TRBJ2-2, the complete variable domain reads DGGITQSPKYLFRKEGQNVTLSCEQNLNHDAMYWYRQDPGQGLRLIYYSQIVNDFQKGDIAEGYSVSREKKESFPLTVTSAQKNPTAFYLCASSIGQGAGGELFFGEGSRLTVL.

The chain couples TRBV25-1 to TRBJ1-4, with a weak D call TRBD1 (5 bases). The V and J ends lost 8 bases and 7 bases respectively, with 11 bases between them. There are 12 residues in the CDR3. Germline lookup yields CDR1 MGHDK and CDR2 SYGVNS. CDR3: CASGGGTEKLFF. The CDR3 DNA reads as TGTGCCAGCGGGGGGGGTACTGAAAAACTGTTTTTT. Full variable domain (outside the CDR3, taken from reference TRBV25-1 and TRBJ1-4): EADIYQTPRYLVIGTGKKITLECSQTMGHDKMYWYQQDPGMELHLIHYSYGVNSTEKGDLSSESTVSRIRTEHFPLTLESARPSHTSQYLCASGGGTEKLFFGSGTQLSVL.

The CDR3 spells CASSASGDTQYF. DNA for the CDR3: TGTGCCAGCAGCGCCTCGGGAGATACGCAGTATTTT. This chain links TRBV9 with TRBJ2-3, with D uncertain. CDR3 size: 12 residues. CDR1 is SGDLS, CDR2 YYNGEE, per germline. V dropped 3 bases and J dropped 5 bases, with 7 bases sitting between them.

This chain links TRBV4-3 with TRBJ1-2; D call uncertain. Between the trimmed V and J ends, which lost 0 bases and 4 bases, there was a span of 15 bases. The germline V gene has CDR1 LGHNA and CDR2 YSLEER. CDR3 length: 16 amino acids. CDR3 region: CASSQESGQFLYGYTF. CDR3 DNA: TGCGCCAGCAGCCAAGAAAGTGGTCAGTTCCTCTATGGCTACACCTTC.

This clone was detected only once. The V and J genes are TRBV2 and TRBJ1-2; 7 nucleotides line up with TRBD1. The CDR3 runs 16 residues. The trim removed 6 bases at V and 0 bases at J, leaving 10 bases unmatched. The germline V gene encodes CDR1 SNHLY and CDR2 FYNNEI. The CDR3 is CASSPDRFSANYGYTF. In DNA, the CDR3 is TGTGCCAGCAGCCCGGACAGGTTTTCAGCTAACTATGGCTACACCTTC.

This chain uses TRBV10-3 with TRBJ1-4, with a possible D match to TRBD1 (6 bases). V was cut by 6 bases and J by 9 bases, with 17 bases left in between. The V gene's germline CDR1 is ENHRY and CDR2 SYGVKD. This CDR3 is built from 14 residues. CDR3 region: CAIRDSAADQKLFF. In DNA, the CDR3 is TGTGCCATCAGGGACAGTGCGGCGGATCAAAAACTGTTTTTT.

The chain couples TRBV5-6 to TRBJ1-1; weak D call: TRBD1 (5 bases). Trimming cost V 0 bases and J 0 bases, with 12 bases left between them. The CDR3 length is 16 residues. From germline, CDR1 is SGHDT and CDR2 YYEEEE. The CDR3 spells CASSLEFGHLNTEAFF. CDR3 DNA: TGTGCCAGCAGCTTGGAATTCGGACACTTGAACACTGAAGCTTTCTTT.

The J gene is TRBJ1-2, the V gene TRBV5-5, with D maybe TRBD1 (5 bases). Trimming removed 3 bases from V and 6 bases from J, with 12 bases in between. The germline gives CDR1 SGHKS, CDR2 YYEKEE (reference sequence). This CDR3 is built from 13 residues. The CDR3 protein is CASSWGLEDGYTF. In DNA form, the CDR3 reads TGTGCCAGCAGCTGGGGCCTAGAGGATGGCTACACCTTC.